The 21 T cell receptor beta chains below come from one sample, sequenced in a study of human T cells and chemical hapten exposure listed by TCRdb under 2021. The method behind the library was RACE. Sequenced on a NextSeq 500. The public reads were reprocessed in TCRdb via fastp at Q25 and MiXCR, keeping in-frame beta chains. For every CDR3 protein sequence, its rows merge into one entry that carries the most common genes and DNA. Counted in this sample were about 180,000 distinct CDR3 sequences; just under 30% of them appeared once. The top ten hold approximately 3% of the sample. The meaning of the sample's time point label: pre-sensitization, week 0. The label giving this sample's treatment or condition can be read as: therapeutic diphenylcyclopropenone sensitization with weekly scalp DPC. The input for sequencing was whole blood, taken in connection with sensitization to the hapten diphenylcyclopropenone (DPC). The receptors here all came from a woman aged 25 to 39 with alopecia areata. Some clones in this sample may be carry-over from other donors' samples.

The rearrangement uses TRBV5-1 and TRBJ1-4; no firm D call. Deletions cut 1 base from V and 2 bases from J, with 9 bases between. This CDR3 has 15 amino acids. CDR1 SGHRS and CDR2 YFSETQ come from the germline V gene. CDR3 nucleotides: TGCGCCAGCAGCTTGATCTCTGGGACTAATGAAAAACTGTTTTTT. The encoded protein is CASSLISGTNEKLFF.

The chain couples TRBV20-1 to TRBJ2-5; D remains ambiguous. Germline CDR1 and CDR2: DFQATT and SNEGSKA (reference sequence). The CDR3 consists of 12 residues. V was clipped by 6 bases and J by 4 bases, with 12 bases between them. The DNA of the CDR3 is TGCAGTGCGAAACCCGGTGGAGAGACCCAGTACTTC. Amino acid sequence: CSAKPGGETQYF.

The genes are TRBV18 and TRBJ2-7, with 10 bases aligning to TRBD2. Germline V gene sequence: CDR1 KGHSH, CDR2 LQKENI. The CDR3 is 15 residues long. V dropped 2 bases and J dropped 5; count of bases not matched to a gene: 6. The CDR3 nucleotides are TGTGCCAGCTCACCAGGTAGCGGGAGGCCGCACGAGCAGTACTTC. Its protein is CASSPGSGRPHEQYF.

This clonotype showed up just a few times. The CDR3 reads CSVDRGSEAFF. The CDR3 DNA follows: TGCAGCGTTGATCGGGGGAGTGAAGCTTTCTTT. V gene TRBV29-1 combines with J gene TRBJ1-1; possibly TRBD1 for D (5 bases). This CDR3 contains 11 residues. CDR1 is SQVTM, CDR2 ANQGSEA, per germline. Trimming took off 3 bases at V and 7 bases at J, with 9 bases between the two ends.

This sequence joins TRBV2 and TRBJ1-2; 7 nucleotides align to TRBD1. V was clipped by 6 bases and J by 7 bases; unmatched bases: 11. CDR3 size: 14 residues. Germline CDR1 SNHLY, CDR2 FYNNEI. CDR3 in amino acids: CASRIGGQELGYTF. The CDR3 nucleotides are TGTGCCAGCAGGATTGGAGGACAGGAGCTTGGCTACACCTTC.

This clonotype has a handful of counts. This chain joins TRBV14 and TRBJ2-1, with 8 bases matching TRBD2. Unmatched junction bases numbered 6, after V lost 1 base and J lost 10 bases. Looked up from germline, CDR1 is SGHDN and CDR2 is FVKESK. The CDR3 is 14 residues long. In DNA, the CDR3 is TGTGCCAGCAGCCAAGGTGGGACTAGTGGCGAGCAGTTCTTC. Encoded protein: CASSQGGTSGEQFF.

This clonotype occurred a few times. As DNA, the CDR3 is TGTGCCGGAAGACAGGCCCCGGGCGATGAGCAGTTCTTC. Translated: CAGRQAPGDEQFF. The rearrangement joins TRBV28 to TRBJ2-1, with D tentatively TRBD1 (6 bases). Germline V gives CDR1 MDHEN, CDR2 SYDVKM. The CDR3 is made up of 13 amino acids. V dropped 11 bases and J dropped 8 bases, with 19 bases sitting between them.

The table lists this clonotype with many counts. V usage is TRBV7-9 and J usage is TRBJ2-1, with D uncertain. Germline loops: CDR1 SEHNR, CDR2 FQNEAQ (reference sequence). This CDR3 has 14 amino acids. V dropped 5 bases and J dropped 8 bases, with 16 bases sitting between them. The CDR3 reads CASSPASVVYEQFF. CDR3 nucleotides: TGTGCCAGCAGCCCCGCCAGCGTGGTCTATGAGCAGTTCTTC.

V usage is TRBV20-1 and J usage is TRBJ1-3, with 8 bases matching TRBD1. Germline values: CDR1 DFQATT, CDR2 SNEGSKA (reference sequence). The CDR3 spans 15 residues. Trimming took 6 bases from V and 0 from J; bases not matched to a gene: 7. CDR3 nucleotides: TGCAGTGCCCTACCAGGGGGCAACTCTGGAAACACCATATATTTT. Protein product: CSALPGGNSGNTIYF.

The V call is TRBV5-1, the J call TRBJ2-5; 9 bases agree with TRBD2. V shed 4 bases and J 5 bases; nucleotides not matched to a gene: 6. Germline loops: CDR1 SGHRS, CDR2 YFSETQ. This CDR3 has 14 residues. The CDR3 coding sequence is TGCGCCAGCAGCCTTGCCGGGACTAGCGAGACCCAGTACTTC. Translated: CASSLAGTSETQYF.

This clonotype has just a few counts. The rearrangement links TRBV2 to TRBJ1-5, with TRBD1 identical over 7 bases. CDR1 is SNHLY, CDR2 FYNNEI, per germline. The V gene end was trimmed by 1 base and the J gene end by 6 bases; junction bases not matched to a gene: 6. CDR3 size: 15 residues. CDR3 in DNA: TGTGCCAGCAGTGAAGACCGCACAGGGGTTCAGCCCCAGCATTTT. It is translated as CASSEDRTGVQPQHF.

In nucleotides, the CDR3 is TGTGCCATCAGACGTTTCGACACTTCCACAGATACGCAGTATTTT. Its translation is CAIRRFDTSTDTQYF. This chain uses TRBV10-3 with TRBJ2-3; D is undetermined. CDR1 and CDR2 (germline): ENHRY, SYGVKD. The CDR3 extends over 15 amino acids. The ends were cut back, 6 bases at V and 2 bases at J, with 15 bases in the middle.

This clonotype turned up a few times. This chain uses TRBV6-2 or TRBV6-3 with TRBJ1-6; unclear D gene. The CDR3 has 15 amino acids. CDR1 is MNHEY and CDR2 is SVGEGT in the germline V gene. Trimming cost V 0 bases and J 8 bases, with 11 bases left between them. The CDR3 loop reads CASSYSPAGYSPLHF. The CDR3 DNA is TGTGCCAGCAGTTACTCGCCGGCGGGGTATTCACCCCTCCACTTT.

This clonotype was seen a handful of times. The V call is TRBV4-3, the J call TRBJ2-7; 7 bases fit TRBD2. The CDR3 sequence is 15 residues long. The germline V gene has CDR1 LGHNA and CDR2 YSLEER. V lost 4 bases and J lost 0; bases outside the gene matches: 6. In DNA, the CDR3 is TGCGCCAGCAGCCCTTCTAGCGGCGTCTCCTACGAGCAGTACTTC. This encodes CASSPSSGVSYEQYF.

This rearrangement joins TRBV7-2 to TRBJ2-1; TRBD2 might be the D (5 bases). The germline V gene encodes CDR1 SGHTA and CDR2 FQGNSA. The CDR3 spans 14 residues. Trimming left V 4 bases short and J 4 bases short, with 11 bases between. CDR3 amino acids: CASSSDERYNEQFF. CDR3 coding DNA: TGTGCCAGCAGCTCCGACGAGCGGTACAATGAGCAGTTCTTC.

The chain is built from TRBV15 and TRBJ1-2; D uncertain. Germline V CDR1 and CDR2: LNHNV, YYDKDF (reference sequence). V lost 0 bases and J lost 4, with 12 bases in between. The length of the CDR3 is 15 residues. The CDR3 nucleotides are TGTGCCACCAGCAGAGATAGGGAGTCAGCCTATGGCTACACCTTC. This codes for CATSRDRESAYGYTF. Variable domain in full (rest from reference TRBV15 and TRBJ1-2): DAMVIQNPRYQVTQFGKPVTLSCSQTLNHNVMYWYQQKSSQAPKLLFHYYDKDFNNEADTPDNFQSRRPNTSFCFLDIRSPGLGDTAMYLCATSRDRESAYGYTFGSGTRLTVV.

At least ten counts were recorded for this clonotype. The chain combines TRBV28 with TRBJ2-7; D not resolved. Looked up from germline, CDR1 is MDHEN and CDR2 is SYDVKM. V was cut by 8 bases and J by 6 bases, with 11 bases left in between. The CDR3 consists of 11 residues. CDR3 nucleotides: TGTGCCAGCGGCCTCGATTTCGAGCAGTACTTC. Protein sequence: CASGLDFEQYF.

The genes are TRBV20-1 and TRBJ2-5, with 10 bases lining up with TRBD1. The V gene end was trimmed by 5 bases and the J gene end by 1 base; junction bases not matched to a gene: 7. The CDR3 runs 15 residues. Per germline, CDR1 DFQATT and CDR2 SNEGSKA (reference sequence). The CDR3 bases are TGCAGTGCTGCCGGGACAGGGGCGTTCCAAGAGACCCAGTACTTC. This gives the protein CSAAGTGAFQETQYF.

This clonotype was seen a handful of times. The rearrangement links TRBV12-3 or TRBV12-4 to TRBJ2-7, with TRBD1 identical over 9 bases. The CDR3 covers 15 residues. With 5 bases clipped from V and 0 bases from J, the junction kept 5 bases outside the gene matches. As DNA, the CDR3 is TGTGCCAGCAGTGCCGGGACAGGGCTCTCCTACGAGCAGTACTTC. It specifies CASSAGTGLSYEQYF.

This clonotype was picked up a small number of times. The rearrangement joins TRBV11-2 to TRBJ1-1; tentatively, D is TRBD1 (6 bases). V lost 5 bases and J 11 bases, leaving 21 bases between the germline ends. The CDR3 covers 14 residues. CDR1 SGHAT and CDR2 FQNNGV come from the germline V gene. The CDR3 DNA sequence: TGTGCCAGCAGCCCAACTAGGGGAGGGGGTAAGGCTTTCTTT. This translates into CASSPTRGGGKAFF. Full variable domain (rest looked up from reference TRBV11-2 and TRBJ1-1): EAGVAQSPRYKIIEKRQSVAFWCNPISGHATLYWYQQILGQGPKLLIQFQNNGVVDDSQLPKDRFSAERLKGVDSTLKIQPAKLEDSAVYLCASSPTRGGGKAFFGQGTRLTVV.

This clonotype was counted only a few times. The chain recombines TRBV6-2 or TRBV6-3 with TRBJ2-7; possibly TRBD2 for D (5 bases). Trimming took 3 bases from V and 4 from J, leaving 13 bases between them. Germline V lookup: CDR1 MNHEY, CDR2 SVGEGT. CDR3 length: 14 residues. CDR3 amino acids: CASSYRGSLYEQYF. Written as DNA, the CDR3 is TGTGCCAGCAGTTATCGAGGGTCGCTATACGAGCAGTACTTC.